This T cell receptor (beta chain) was profiled in a study of sequential checkpoint blockade in melanoma. Across the whole study: First-line arms were nivolumab then ipilimumab, or the reverse, randomized 1:1. Each arm's sequence ended with maintenance nivolumab.

Treatment denoted: randomized to nivolumab then ipilimumab (arm A) or the reverse (arm B). TCRdb's copy holds only in-frame clones and misses some; the assay was immunoSEQ multiplex PCR. The sample consists of around 11,000 clones, 75% of them appearing once. V shed 5 bases, J shed 7 bases, and the junction held 5 bases outside the gene matches. Germline CDR1 is MNHEY and CDR2 is SMNVEV (reference sequence). CDR3 length: 14 amino acids. This sample comprised CD8+ T cells sorted from blood (inferred from file names), obtained from a patient given nivolumab and ipilimumab in sequence. The chain employs TRBV27 and TRBJ2-1; the match to TRBD2 covers 10 bases. This sequence originates from a human donor with melanoma. This chain's CDR3 is CASSLAGEGNEQFF. CDR3 coding DNA: TGTGCCAGCAGTCTAGCGGGAGAGGGGAATGAGCAGTTCTTC.